The rows below give T cell receptor beta chains drawn from one sample of a study of shared clonotypes between healthy human individuals. Here immunoSEQ multiplex PCR was the method, and the copy in TCRdb shows in-frame clones only, minus some. The sample holds roughly 2 million clones; about 94% are singletons and the top ten take around 1.1%. The specimen was naive CD8+ T cells sorted from blood. The receptors derive from a man younger than 35 in good health. The CDR3 runs from the conserved cysteine through the conserved F or W. A D gene is named only where the DNA matches it firmly. Part of the rows lack a size; the others show once, few, many or a class for expanded clones.

v_call: TRBV9
d_call: TRBD1
cdr3_length: 18
clone_size: NA
j_call: TRBJ2-5
cdr3_nt: TGTGCCAGCAGCGTAGAGCCTGAGAGACAGGGGGAACAAGAGACCCAGTACTTC
cdr3_aa: CASSVEPERQGEQETQYF

v_call: TRBV7-6
d_call: TRBD1
cdr3_length: 14
clone_size: NA
j_call: TRBJ2-2
cdr3_nt: TGTGCCAGCGCACTGACAGGGGAAGCCGGGGAGCTGTTTTTT
cdr3_aa: CASALTGEAGELFF

v_call: TRBV7-3
d_call: NA
cdr3_length: 14
clone_size: once
j_call: TRBJ1-1
cdr3_nt: TGTGCCAGCAGCTTAACCGCAATGAACACTGAAGCTTTCTTT
cdr3_aa: CASSLTAMNTEAFF

v_call: TRBV27
d_call: TRBD2
cdr3_length: 14
clone_size: NA
j_call: TRBJ2-5
cdr3_nt: TGTGCCAGCAGTTATGGGACTAGCGGGGAGACCCAGTACTTC
cdr3_aa: CASSYGTSGETQYF

v_call: TRBV28
d_call: NA
cdr3_length: 13
clone_size: NA
j_call: TRBJ2-5
cdr3_nt: TGTGCCAGCAGGAGGACAATTGAAGAGACCCAGTACTTC
cdr3_aa: CASRRTIEETQYF

v_call: TRBV27
d_call: TRBD1
cdr3_length: 17
clone_size: NA
j_call: TRBJ2-6
cdr3_nt: TGTGCCAGCAGTTTATCGAGGACAGGGTCTGGGGCCAACGTCCTGACTTTC
cdr3_aa: CASSLSRTGSGANVLTF

v_call: TRBV7-9
d_call: NA
cdr3_length: 12
clone_size: NA
j_call: TRBJ2-7
cdr3_nt: TGTGCCAGCAGCCACACCTCCTACGAGCAGTACTTC
cdr3_aa: CASSHTSYEQYF

v_call: TRBV5-6
d_call: TRBD1
cdr3_length: 14
clone_size: NA
j_call: TRBJ1-1
cdr3_nt: TGTGCCAGCAGCCTACGACAGGGAATCGCTGAAGCTTTCTTT
cdr3_aa: CASSLRQGIAEAFF

v_call: TRBV4-1
d_call: NA
cdr3_length: 15
clone_size: NA
j_call: TRBJ1-1
cdr3_nt: TGCGCCAGCAGCCGGGGGGGGAGTAGTAACACTGAAGCTTTCTTT
cdr3_aa: CASSRGGSSNTEAFF

v_call: TRBV6-1
d_call: NA
cdr3_length: 16
clone_size: NA
j_call: TRBJ1-1
cdr3_nt: TGTGCCAGCAGTGAAGCTAGGGGACTGGGGTCGATTGAAGCTTTCTTT
cdr3_aa: CASSEARGLGSIEAFF

v_call: TRBV5-1
d_call: TRBD1
cdr3_length: 15
clone_size: NA
j_call: TRBJ2-2
cdr3_nt: TGCGCCAGCAGCTGGACCGGGACAGACACCGGGGAGCTGTTTTTT
cdr3_aa: CASSWTGTDTGELFF

v_call: TRBV7-9
d_call: NA
cdr3_length: 15
clone_size: once
j_call: TRBJ2-6
cdr3_nt: TGTGCCAGCAGCAGCACAGTCTCTGGGGCCAACGTCCTGACTTTC
cdr3_aa: CASSSTVSGANVLTF

v_call: TRBV2
d_call: NA
cdr3_length: 17
clone_size: NA
j_call: TRBJ1-6
cdr3_nt: TGTGCCAGCAGTGAAGTAGGGATGGGGACCTATAATTCACCCCTCCACTTT
cdr3_aa: CASSEVGMGTYNSPLHF

v_call: TRBV9
d_call: TRBD2
cdr3_length: 16
clone_size: NA
j_call: TRBJ2-5
cdr3_nt: TGTGCCAGCAGCGAGGGGGATAGCGGGAGCGCGGAGACCCAGTACTTC
cdr3_aa: CASSEGDSGSAETQYF

v_call: TRBV4-1
d_call: TRBD2
cdr3_length: 17
clone_size: NA
j_call: TRBJ2-1
cdr3_nt: TGCGCCAGCAGCAGAGAAAGTCAGGGGACTAGTCGCCATGAGCAGTTCTTC
cdr3_aa: CASSRESQGTSRHEQFF

v_call: TRBV7-8
d_call: NA
cdr3_length: 13
clone_size: NA
j_call: TRBJ2-7
cdr3_nt: TGTGCCAGCAGCCCAACGGACCCCTACGAGCAGTACTTC
cdr3_aa: CASSPTDPYEQYF

v_call: TRBV15
d_call: TRBD1
cdr3_length: 16
clone_size: NA
j_call: TRBJ2-2
cdr3_nt: TGTGCCACCAGCAGCAGAGGACAGGGTAGGGACGGGGAGCTGTTTTTT
cdr3_aa: CATSSRGQGRDGELFF

v_call: TRBV5-5
d_call: NA
cdr3_length: 14
clone_size: NA
j_call: TRBJ2-3
cdr3_nt: TGTGCCAGCAGCTTGTGGGCTGGCACAGATACGCAGTATTTT
cdr3_aa: CASSLWAGTDTQYF

v_call: TRBV6-1
d_call: NA
cdr3_length: 13
clone_size: NA
j_call: TRBJ1-2
cdr3_nt: TGTGCCAGCAGTGAACCCTCAGGCTATGGCTACACCTTC
cdr3_aa: CASSEPSGYGYTF

v_call: TRBV30
d_call: NA
cdr3_length: 11
clone_size: NA
j_call: TRBJ1-5
cdr3_nt: TGTGCCTGGATGTGGCATCAGCCCCAGCATTTT
cdr3_aa: CAWMWHQPQHF

v_call: TRBV6-6
d_call: NA
cdr3_length: 15
clone_size: NA
j_call: TRBJ2-5
cdr3_nt: TGTGCCAGCAGTCTAGAGACAGCGGCGCTGGAGACCCAGTACTTC
cdr3_aa: CASSLETAALETQYF

v_call: TRBV10-1
d_call: NA
cdr3_length: 12
clone_size: NA
j_call: TRBJ2-7
cdr3_nt: TGCGCCAGCAGTCCGGGGACCGGGGAGCAGTACTTC
cdr3_aa: CASSPGTGEQYF

v_call: TRBV29-1
d_call: NA
cdr3_length: 14
clone_size: NA
j_call: TRBJ2-7
cdr3_nt: TGCAGCGTTGGGTTTGACGGGGACCATCCCGAGCAGTACTTC
cdr3_aa: CSVGFDGDHPEQYF

v_call: TRBV27
d_call: TRBD2
cdr3_length: 16
clone_size: NA
j_call: TRBJ2-1
cdr3_nt: TGTGCCAGCAGTTTCTTAGCGGGAAGGACCTACAATGAGCAGTTCTTC
cdr3_aa: CASSFLAGRTYNEQFF

v_call: TRBV27
d_call: TRBD2
cdr3_length: 16
clone_size: NA
j_call: TRBJ2-5
cdr3_nt: TGTGCCAGCAGCAACTTAGGGAGGGAAAGGCAAGAGACCCAGTACTTC
cdr3_aa: CASSNLGRERQETQYF

v_call: TRBV4-1
d_call: TRBD2
cdr3_length: 16
clone_size: NA
j_call: TRBJ2-7
cdr3_nt: TGCGCCAGCAGCCAAGAGGAAGCGGGGGCCGCCTACGAGCAGTACTTC
cdr3_aa: CASSQEEAGAAYEQYF

v_call: TRBV13
d_call: TRBD1
cdr3_length: 14
clone_size: NA
j_call: TRBJ2-7
cdr3_nt: TGTGCCAGCACCGCCGACAGGGTGTGGCACGAGCAGTACTTC
cdr3_aa: CASTADRVWHEQYF

v_call: TRBV10-3
d_call: NA
cdr3_length: 12
clone_size: NA
j_call: TRBJ1-1
cdr3_nt: TGTGCCATCCGGGACCTAGGAGGTGAAGCTTTCTTT
cdr3_aa: CAIRDLGGEAFF

v_call: TRBV28
d_call: NA
cdr3_length: 13
clone_size: NA
j_call: TRBJ1-1
cdr3_nt: TGTGCCAGCAGTTTAGCTAATGGACAGGAAGCTTTCTTT
cdr3_aa: CASSLANGQEAFF

v_call: TRBV4-3
d_call: TRBD1
cdr3_length: 17
clone_size: NA
j_call: TRBJ2-2
cdr3_nt: TGCGCCAGCAGCCAAGATCCAGCCCAGGGGGCCGGCGGGGAGCTGTTTTTT
cdr3_aa: CASSQDPAQGAGGELFF

v_call: TRBV6-6
d_call: NA
cdr3_length: 11
clone_size: once
j_call: TRBJ2-5
cdr3_nt: TGTGCCAGCAGACACGGGGAGACCCAGTACTTC
cdr3_aa: CASRHGETQYF

v_call: TRBV10-1
d_call: NA
cdr3_length: 14
clone_size: NA
j_call: TRBJ2-7
cdr3_nt: TGCGCCAGCAGTGGAGGTGGCAGGCCCTACGAGCAGTACTTC
cdr3_aa: CASSGGGRPYEQYF

v_call: TRBV9
d_call: TRBD2
cdr3_length: 15
clone_size: NA
j_call: TRBJ2-5
cdr3_nt: TGTGCCAGCAGCGGGGGGACTAGCGGAAAAGAGACCCAGTACTTC
cdr3_aa: CASSGGTSGKETQYF

v_call: TRBV4-1
d_call: NA
cdr3_length: 12
clone_size: NA
j_call: TRBJ1-1
cdr3_nt: TGCGCCAGCAGCTCTCCTGGACCAGAAGCTTTCTTT
cdr3_aa: CASSSPGPEAFF

v_call: TRBV30
d_call: NA
cdr3_length: 14
clone_size: NA
j_call: TRBJ2-3
cdr3_nt: TGTGCCTGGAGTGTACAAGGGGCTACAGATACGCAGTATTTT
cdr3_aa: CAWSVQGATDTQYF

v_call: TRBV7-9
d_call: NA
cdr3_length: 12
clone_size: NA
j_call: TRBJ1-5
cdr3_nt: TGTGCCAGCAGCCATTCTAATCAGCCCCAGCATTTT
cdr3_aa: CASSHSNQPQHF

v_call: TRBV27
d_call: NA
cdr3_length: 15
clone_size: NA
j_call: TRBJ2-7
cdr3_nt: TGTGCCAGCAGTTCCGGGACCACCTACCCCTACGAGCAGTACTTC
cdr3_aa: CASSSGTTYPYEQYF

v_call: TRBV7-9
d_call: NA
cdr3_length: 12
clone_size: once
j_call: TRBJ1-4
cdr3_nt: TGTGCCAGCAGCTCCCCAGGGGATCCCTCGTTTTTT
cdr3_aa: CASSSPGDPSFF

v_call: TRBV9
d_call: TRBD2
cdr3_length: 15
clone_size: NA
j_call: TRBJ2-7
cdr3_nt: TGTGCCAGCAGCGTTGGGACTAGCGGGTCCTACGAGCAGTACTTC
cdr3_aa: CASSVGTSGSYEQYF

v_call: TRBV6-1
d_call: TRBD2
cdr3_length: 17
clone_size: NA
j_call: TRBJ2-3
cdr3_nt: TGTGCCAGCAGTGACTGGACTAGCGGGAGCGCCACAGATACGCAGTATTTT
cdr3_aa: CASSDWTSGSATDTQYF

v_call: TRBV18
d_call: NA
cdr3_length: 11
clone_size: NA
j_call: TRBJ2-7
cdr3_nt: TGTGCCAGCTCCCTGACTGAGGAGCAGTACTTC
cdr3_aa: CASSLTEEQYF

v_call: TRBV7-3
d_call: NA
cdr3_length: 15
clone_size: NA
j_call: TRBJ2-1
cdr3_nt: TGTGCCAGCAGCTTCCGACTAGGGACCTACAATGAGCAGTTCTTC
cdr3_aa: CASSFRLGTYNEQFF

v_call: TRBV11-2
d_call: TRBD2
cdr3_length: 14
clone_size: NA
j_call: TRBJ2-5
cdr3_nt: TGTGCCAGCAGCACGGGACTAGCGGGAGAGACCCAGTACTTC
cdr3_aa: CASSTGLAGETQYF

v_call: TRBV5-1
d_call: TRBD1
cdr3_length: 15
clone_size: NA
j_call: TRBJ1-4
cdr3_nt: TGCGCCAGCAGCTCACGACAGGGAACTAATGAAAAACTGTTTTTT
cdr3_aa: CASSSRQGTNEKLFF

v_call: TRBV27
d_call: NA
cdr3_length: 13
clone_size: NA
j_call: TRBJ1-1
cdr3_nt: TGTGCCAGCAGTTCCACAGGGTTCTTAGAAGCTTTCTTT
cdr3_aa: CASSSTGFLEAFF

v_call: TRBV7-9
d_call: NA
cdr3_length: 11
clone_size: once
j_call: TRBJ1-1
cdr3_nt: TGTGCCAGCAGCCTAGGGGTTGAAGCTTTCTTT
cdr3_aa: CASSLGVEAFF

v_call: TRBV4-3
d_call: NA
cdr3_length: 15
clone_size: NA
j_call: TRBJ2-1
cdr3_nt: TGCGCCAGCAGCCAAGGGACGGGGAGGAGCAATGAGCAGTTCTTC
cdr3_aa: CASSQGTGRSNEQFF

v_call: TRBV4-3
d_call: TRBD2
cdr3_length: 14
clone_size: NA
j_call: TRBJ2-5
cdr3_nt: TGCGCCAGCAGCCACTATTTGGGGGGGGAGACCCAGTACTTC
cdr3_aa: CASSHYLGGETQYF

v_call: TRBV7-9
d_call: NA
cdr3_length: 12
clone_size: NA
j_call: TRBJ2-3
cdr3_nt: TGTGCCAGCAGCTCCCACGCAGATACGCAGTATTTT
cdr3_aa: CASSSHADTQYF

v_call: TRBV18
d_call: TRBD1
cdr3_length: 15
clone_size: NA
j_call: TRBJ2-1
cdr3_nt: TGTGCCAGCTCCCGGGGGACAGGGAAAGACAATGAGCAGTTCTTC
cdr3_aa: CASSRGTGKDNEQFF

v_call: TRBV4-1
d_call: TRBD1
cdr3_length: 13
clone_size: NA
j_call: TRBJ1-2
cdr3_nt: TGCGCCAGCAGCCGGACAGGGGACTATGGCTACACCTTC
cdr3_aa: CASSRTGDYGYTF

v_call: TRBV27
d_call: NA
cdr3_length: 15
clone_size: NA
j_call: TRBJ2-2
cdr3_nt: TGTGCCAGCAGTTTTTCCCGTTTAGGCACCGGGGAGCTGTTTTTT
cdr3_aa: CASSFSRLGTGELFF

v_call: TRBV6-5
d_call: TRBD2
cdr3_length: 16
clone_size: NA
j_call: TRBJ2-2
cdr3_nt: TGTGCCAGCAGTTACTCTGCGGGGGAGTACACCGGGGAGCTGTTTTTT
cdr3_aa: CASSYSAGEYTGELFF